The rows below give T cell receptor beta chains drawn from one sample of a study of shared clonotypes between healthy human individuals. Here immunoSEQ multiplex PCR was the method, and the copy in TCRdb shows in-frame clones only, minus some. Counted here are some 630,000 clones, approximately 75% occurring once; the ten biggest clones make up about 1.8%. Specimen: memory CD4+ T cells sorted from blood. The receptors derive from a woman in her 30s in good health. The CDR3 runs from the conserved cysteine through the conserved F or W. The order of the fields is D gene, clone size, V gene, J gene, CDR3 DNA, CDR3 protein. D genes are given only for firm matches. Not all rows give a size; the values are once, few, many and, for expanded clones, a class.

-	-	TRBV5-4	TRBJ1-2	TGTGCCAGCAGCGGGACCCTCAGGGGCTACAACTATGGCTACACCTTC	CASSGTLRGYNYGYTF
-	-	TRBV25-1	TRBJ1-5	TGTGCCAGCAGTGAATCAGGAGGGGGATATAGTCAGCCCCAGCATTTT	CASSESGGGYSQPQHF
TRBD2	-	TRBV28	TRBJ2-7	TGTGCCAGCAGTCAAGGACTAGCGGGAGACGGTGGGCAGTACTTC	CASSQGLAGDGGQYF
TRBD1	-	TRBV28	TRBJ2-7	TGTGCCAGCAGTTCCTTGACAGGGGGCGGGTACGAGCAGTACTTC	CASSSLTGGGYEQYF
-	-	TRBV19	TRBJ2-3	TGTGCCAGCGCCGCACTGACAGGAGCCACAGATACGCAGTATTTT	CASAALTGATDTQYF
TRBD1	-	TRBV5-4	TRBJ2-1	TGTGCCAGCAGTCAAAGACCGGGACAGGGTTACAATGAGCAGTTCTTC	CASSQRPGQGYNEQFF
-	-	TRBV29-1	TRBJ1-1	TGCAGCCCACGGGACCACGATGGGGGCCCTCGTAAGGACATTAACACTGAAGCTTTCTTT	CSPRDHDGGPRKDINTEAFF
-	once	TRBV6-6	TRBJ1-1	TGTGCCAGCCGTCTGGGGGGCTTGAACACTGAAGCTTTCTTT	CASRLGGLNTEAFF
-	-	TRBV5-1	TRBJ2-1	TGCGCCAGCAGCTTGGTCGTCAATAACAATGAGCAGTTCTTC	CASSLVVNNNEQFF
TRBD2	once	TRBV4-2	TRBJ2-1	TGTGCCAGCAGCCAAGGTCTAGCGGGGAACTACAATGAGCAGTTCTTC	CASSQGLAGNYNEQFF
TRBD2	-	TRBV7-2	TRBJ2-5	TGTGCCAGCAGCCGGGGGACTAACCAAGAGACCCAGTACTTC	CASSRGTNQETQYF
TRBD1	-	TRBV7-2	TRBJ1-2	TGTGCCAGCAGCTCACAGGGGGCGCGTGAGGGCTACACCTTC	CASSSQGAREGYTF
-	-	TRBV5-1	TRBJ2-5	TGCGCCAGCAGTCGGGGGGCTAGCGGAGAGGAGACCCAGTACTTC	CASSRGASGEETQYF
-	-	TRBV29-1	TRBJ2-2	TGCAGCGTCCGAGGGAGCGGGGAGCTGTTTTTT	CSVRGSGELFF
-	many	TRBV5-6	TRBJ2-7	TGTGCCAGCAGCTTAATAGACAGACCCTACGAGCAGTACTTC	CASSLIDRPYEQYF
TRBD2	few	TRBV7-6	TRBJ2-1	TGTGCCAGCAGCTTGAGGTCTGTGGGACTAGCTTCTCTGCCTGAGCAGTTCTTC	CASSLRSVGLASLPEQFF
TRBD2	few	TRBV6-5	TRBJ2-7	TGTGCCAGCAGCCGGACTAGCGGGAGGGACGAGCAGTACTTC	CASSRTSGRDEQYF
TRBD1	-	TRBV5-1	TRBJ1-1	TGCGCCAGCAGCTTGGGGACAGGAGACATGAACACTGAAGCTTTCTTT	CASSLGTGDMNTEAFF
-	-	TRBV14	TRBJ1-1	TGTGCCAGCAGCAATCAGATGAACACTGAAGCTTTCTTT	CASSNQMNTEAFF
TRBD2	-	TRBV28	TRBJ2-7	TGTGCCACCAAAAGAGGACTAGCGGGGGTCTACGAGCAGTACTTC	CATKRGLAGVYEQYF
-	-	TRBV2	TRBJ2-2	TGTGCCAGCAGTGCCACCGGGGAGCTGTTTTTT	CASSATGELFF
-	-	TRBV27	TRBJ2-7	TGTGCCAGCAGTTTGGTTCCAGGGCTCCTAATGGAGCAGTACTTC	CASSLVPGLLMEQYF
-	-	TRBV4-1	TRBJ2-6	TGCGCCAGCAGCCCCCCGGGTCAGGGAGCCTCTGGGGCCAACGTCCTGACTTTC	CASSPPGQGASGANVLTF
-	-	TRBV5-1	TRBJ2-1	TGCGCCAGCAGCTTGGAGAGTGTCGCCAGCTCCTACAATGAGCAGTTCTTC	CASSLESVASSYNEQFF
-	-	TRBV18	TRBJ2-7	TGTGCCAGCTCACCACGAAGGGTCGGTGCATACTACGAGCAGTACTTC	CASSPRRVGAYYEQYF
-	-	TRBV19	TRBJ2-7	TGTGCCAGTAGTAAGGGCAGGGGAATCTCCTACGAGCAGTACTTC	CASSKGRGISYEQYF
-	-	TRBV7-9	TRBJ1-1	TGTGCCAGCAGCTTAGCCTCGGGACACACCTCCGAAGCTTTCTTT	CASSLASGHTSEAFF
TRBD1	-	TRBV5-1	TRBJ1-5	TGCGCCAGCAGCTTAGGACAGGAGAATCAGCCCCAGCATTTT	CASSLGQENQPQHF